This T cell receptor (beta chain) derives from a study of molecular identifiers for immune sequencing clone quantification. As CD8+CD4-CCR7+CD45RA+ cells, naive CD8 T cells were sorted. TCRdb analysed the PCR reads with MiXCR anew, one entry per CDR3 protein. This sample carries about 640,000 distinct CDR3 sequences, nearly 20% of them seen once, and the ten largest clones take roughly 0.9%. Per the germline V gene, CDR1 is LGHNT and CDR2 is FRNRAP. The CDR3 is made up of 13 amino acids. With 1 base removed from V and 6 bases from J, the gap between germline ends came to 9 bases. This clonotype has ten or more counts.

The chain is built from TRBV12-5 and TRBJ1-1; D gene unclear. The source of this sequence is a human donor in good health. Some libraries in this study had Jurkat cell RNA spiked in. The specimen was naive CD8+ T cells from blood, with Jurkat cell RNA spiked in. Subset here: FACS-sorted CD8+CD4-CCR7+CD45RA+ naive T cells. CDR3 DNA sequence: TGTGCTAGTGGTTTGGGCGAGGACCCTGAAGCTTTCTTT. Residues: CASGLGEDPEAFF.